The clone carrying this TCR beta chain was seen once. What it binds is not known. The assay was immunoSEQ multiplex PCR, and TCRdb's table has in-frame clones only and misses some. The sample holds around 150,000 clones, around 90% seen once. The record originates from a study of T cell responses to AZD1222 COVID-19 vaccine. CDR3 length equals 13 residues. With V trimmed by 10 bases and J by 1 base, 3 bases remained unmatched. From germline, CDR1 is MNHEY and CDR2 SVGAGI. Broader study findings: Only a handful of individuals given AZD1222 were seropositive at baseline.

The TCR sequence derives from an adult in good health. Here the sequenced sample was peripheral blood, taken on day 0 of AZD1222 vaccination. The chain links TRBV6-5 to TRBJ2-7; 11 bases match TRBD2. In nucleotides, the CDR3 is TGTGCCACCGGGACTAGCGGTTCCTACGAGCAGTACTTC. Its protein is CATGTSGSYEQYF.